The 31 T cell receptor beta chains below were found in one sample sequenced in a study of shared clonotypes between healthy human individuals. As defined, naive CD8 cells were CD45RO-negative and positively selected for CCR7, with terminally differentiated effector memory CD45RA+ cells excluded. This table comes from immunoSEQ multiplex PCR, and its TCRdb copy is limited to in-frame clones, with some not included. Of some 800,000 clones in the sample, 90% to 95% were seen once. Sequencing input: naive CD8+ T cells sorted from blood. Every receptor here comes from a man aged 25 to 45 in good health.

The rearrangement joins TRBV5-1 to TRBJ2-1, with D possibly TRBD1 on 6 matching bases. The CDR3 has 13 residues. The V gene lost 5 bases and the J gene lost 10 bases, with 16 bases spanning the gap. The germline gives CDR1 SGHRS, CDR2 YFSETQ. CDR3 amino acids: CASSLQGSLEQFF. Written as DNA, the CDR3 is TGCGCCAGCAGTCTGCAGGGGTCTCTGGAGCAGTTCTTC.

CDR3: CASSLDGTVEQFF. The CDR3 DNA is TGTGCCAGCAGCTTAGACGGGACCGTCGAGCAGTTCTTC. The chain has TRBV7-2 and TRBJ2-1, with D possibly called TRBD1 or TRBD2 (5 bases each). The germline V and J ends were trimmed by 1 base and 10 bases, with 11 bases remaining between them. This CDR3 has 13 residues. The germline V gene has CDR1 SGHTA and CDR2 FQGNSA.

The table lists this clone with many counts. CDR3 region: CASSEAFF. The CDR3, as DNA: TGTGCCAGCAGTGAAGCTTTCTTT. The J gene is TRBJ1-1, the V gene TRBV2; D gene ambiguous. The CDR3 length is 8 residues. V lost 0 bases and J lost 13, with 0 bases in between. The germline V gene has CDR1 SNHLY and CDR2 FYNNEI.

The gene calls are TRBV19 and TRBJ2-1, with TRBD1 matching over 8 bases. The CDR3 spans 15 residues. Germline trimming cut 6 bases from V and 5 bases from J; bases unmatched to any gene: 9. Germline V lookup: CDR1 LNHDA, CDR2 SQIVND (reference sequence). The CDR3 DNA follows: TGTGCCAGTAGCCCCCGGACAGGGCAAAACAATGAGCAGTTCTTC. Residues: CASSPRTGQNNEQFF.

The chain is built from TRBV7-3 and TRBJ2-1, with TRBD2 matching over 13 bases. CDR1 and CDR2 from the germline V gene are SGHTA and FQGTGA. The CDR3 length is 16 residues. Germline trimming cut 5 bases from V and 6 bases from J; bases unmatched to any gene: 7. Here the CDR3 DNA reads TGTGCCAGCAGCGACGTACTAGCGGGAGGGCCCAATGAGCAGTTCTTC. Translating gives CASSDVLAGGPNEQFF. Variable domain in full (rest from reference TRBV7-3 and TRBJ2-1): GAGVSQTPSNKVTEKGKYVELRCDPISGHTALYWYRQSLGQGPEFLIYFQGTGAADDSGLPNDRFFAVRPEGSVSTLKIQRTERGDSAVYLCASSDVLAGGPNEQFFGPGTRLTVL.

The chain links TRBV5-1 to TRBJ2-1; 7 nucleotides agree with TRBD2. In germline, CDR1 is SGHRS, CDR2 YFSETQ. V lost 0 bases and J lost 8; bases outside the gene matches: 5. The CDR3 runs to 14 residues. In nucleotides, the CDR3 is TGCGCCAGCAGCTTGGTACCTAGCGGAGATGAGCAGTTCTTC. Translation gives CASSLVPSGDEQFF.

The chain has TRBV9 and TRBJ1-5; 7 bases line up with TRBD1. Per the germline V gene, CDR1 is SGDLS and CDR2 is YYNGEE. The CDR3 length is 14 residues. With 3 bases clipped from V and 5 bases from J, the junction kept 5 bases outside the gene matches. The chain's CDR3 is CASSADRSHQPQHF. In DNA form, the CDR3 reads TGTGCCAGCAGCGCGGACAGGAGCCATCAGCCCCAGCATTTT.

This clone was seen just once. The J gene is TRBJ2-3, the V gene TRBV27, with D unclear. CDR1 and CDR2 (germline): MNHEY, SMNVEV (reference sequence). V was cut by 4 bases and J by 8 bases, with 13 bases left in between. This CDR3 has 13 residues. Written as DNA, the CDR3 is TGTGCCAGCAGTTCCCAACCACATGGTACGCAGTATTTT. Amino acids: CASSSQPHGTQYF.

Details on this clone: The sample has other DNA sequences that encode this CDR3 too. The rearrangement joins TRBV7-9 to TRBJ2-7; D is uncertain. Trimming cost V 3 bases and J 0 bases, with 9 bases left between them. The CDR3 has 14 residues. Germline loops: CDR1 SEHNR, CDR2 FQNEAQ (reference sequence). The CDR3 here is CASSFGRSSYEQYF. The CDR3 nucleotides are TGTGCCAGCAGCTTCGGACGGAGCTCCTACGAGCAGTACTTC.

The CDR3 DNA reads TGTGCCAGCAGCCCGAGGACCCGCACCGGGGAGCTGTTTTTT. Protein sequence: CASSPRTRTGELFF. The chain is built from TRBV11-2 and TRBJ2-2; no firm D call. V dropped 5 bases and J dropped 4 bases, with 11 bases sitting between them. Germline V CDR1 and CDR2: SGHAT, FQNNGV. The CDR3 length is 14 residues.

This chain uses TRBV19 with TRBJ2-5; D remains unclear. Germline V gene sequence: CDR1 LNHDA, CDR2 SQIVND (reference sequence). Trimming left V 2 bases short and J 4 bases short, with 17 bases between. This CDR3 is 16 amino acids long. The CDR3 coding sequence is TGTGCCAGTAGTATAAATCCAAAGGGTTATGGAGAGACCCAGTACTTC. This gives the protein CASSINPKGYGETQYF.

The genes are TRBV7-9 and TRBJ2-7; tentative D call: TRBD1 (6 bases). The V gene's germline CDR1 is SEHNR and CDR2 FQNEAQ (reference sequence). The CDR3 covers 15 residues. With 5 bases removed from V and 5 bases from J, the gap between germline ends came to 19 bases. CDR3 loop: CASSHRDKKGDEQYF. The CDR3, as DNA: TGTGCCAGCAGCCACCGGGACAAAAAGGGGGACGAGCAGTACTTC.

The chain joins TRBV11-2 to TRBJ2-7; D is unresolved. Per germline, CDR1 SGHAT and CDR2 FQNNGV. The V end was cut by 3 bases, the J end by 4 bases, with 13 bases between. This CDR3 is 14 amino acids long. Here the CDR3 reads CASSFNPDSYEQYF. DNA of the CDR3: TGTGCCAGCAGCTTTAATCCAGATTCGTACGAGCAGTACTTC.

The V gene is TRBV29-1, the J gene TRBJ2-7; 11 nucleotides agree with TRBD1. The CDR3 spans 17 residues. Germline trimming cut 6 bases from V and 2 bases from J; bases unmatched to any gene: 15. Germline loops: CDR1 SQVTM, CDR2 ANQGSEA. The CDR3 sequence: CSVGPGTGGEVAYEQYF. CDR3 sequence (DNA): TGCAGCGTCGGACCCGGGACAGGGGGTGAAGTCGCCTACGAGCAGTACTTC.

The chain employs TRBV2 and TRBJ2-1; D remains unclear. CDR3 size: 17 residues. V shed 1 base and J shed 7 bases, with 20 bases lying between them. CDR1 is SNHLY, CDR2 FYNNEI, per germline. DNA of the CDR3: TGTGCCAGCAGTGAAGGTTTAGATTCCCGCCTAATTAATGAGCAGTTCTTC. Amino acid sequence: CASSEGLDSRLINEQFF.

V usage is TRBV4-1 and J usage is TRBJ2-7; D gene ambiguous. V was pared by 3 bases and J by 4 bases, with 10 bases between. Germline CDR1 reads MGHRA; CDR2 reads YSYEKL. The CDR3 sequence is 13 residues long. CDR3 coding DNA: TGCGCCAGCAGCCATGTTCTAGGGTACGAGCAGTACTTC. It translates to CASSHVLGYEQYF.

This clone was recorded only once. The gene calls are TRBV29-1 and TRBJ2-7, with 8 nucleotides matching TRBD2. Per germline, CDR1 SQVTM and CDR2 ANQGSEA. Losses at the gene ends were 0 bases for V and 3 bases for J; bases not matched to a gene: 13. The CDR3 is made up of 17 amino acids. The CDR3 region has the DNA TGCAGCGTTGAAGATCCAGCTAGCGGGTTATCGGGCTACGAGCAGTACTTC. Translation: CSVEDPASGLSGYEQYF.

J is TRBJ1-1 and V is TRBV6-5; D might be TRBD1 (5 bases). Trimming removed 4 bases at V and 4 bases at J, with 10 bases between. Germline V CDR1 and CDR2: MNHEY, SVGAGI. This CDR3 is built from 13 residues. Written as DNA, the CDR3 is TGTGCCAGCAGTTTGGGGCCATCCACTGAAGCTTTCTTT. Translating it yields CASSLGPSTEAFF.

The chain employs TRBV19 and TRBJ1-1; no definite D call. CDR3 length: 16 amino acids. Germline V gene data show CDR1 as LNHDA and CDR2 as SQIVND (reference sequence). V lost 5 bases and J 3 bases, leaving 19 bases between the germline ends. The DNA for the CDR3 is TGTGCCAGTAGTCTATCACACATCCTCCCCGACACTGAAGCTTTCTTT. It yields the protein CASSLSHILPDTEAFF.

Remarks on this clone: Additional DNA sequences in this sample encode the identical CDR3. V and J are TRBV7-9 and TRBJ2-7; D remains unclear. Trimming removed 1 base from V and 7 bases from J, with 8 bases in between. There are 12 residues in the CDR3. CDR1 is SEHNR, CDR2 FQNEAQ, per germline (reference sequence). The CDR3: CASSLGREEQYF. The DNA for the CDR3 is TGTGCCAGCAGCTTAGGAAGAGAGGAGCAGTACTTC. Variable domain in full (rest from reference TRBV7-9 and TRBJ2-7): DTGVSQNPRHKITKRGQNVTFRCDPISEHNRLYWYRQTLGQGPEFLTYFQNEAQLEKSRLLSDRFSAERPKGSFSTLEIQRTEQGDSAMYLCASSLGREEQYFGPGTRLTVT.

The chain combines TRBV14 with TRBJ1-4, with a possible D match to TRBD1 (5 bases). CDR1 is SGHDN, CDR2 FVKESK, per germline. CDR3 length: 16 amino acids. With 5 bases removed from V and 8 bases from J, the gap between germline ends came to 21 bases. The CDR3 loop reads CASSATLDSTLEKLFF. The CDR3 DNA reads as TGTGCCAGCAGCGCCACCTTAGACAGCACCTTAGAAAAACTGTTTTTT.

The chain combines TRBV14 with TRBJ2-1, with a possible D match to TRBD2 (6 bases). The V end was cut by 0 bases, the J end by 16 bases, with 19 bases between. In germline, CDR1 is SGHDN, CDR2 FVKESK. The CDR3 length is 14 residues. DNA of the CDR3: TGTGCCAGCAGCCAAGACCGGGACTTGCGAGAGGGTTTCTTC. Its protein product is CASSQDRDLREGFF.

The V gene is TRBV9, the J gene TRBJ2-1; weak D call: TRBD2 (6 bases). Trimming took 4 bases from V and 2 from J, leaving 13 bases between them. Germline V gene sequence: CDR1 SGDLS, CDR2 YYNGEE. CDR3 length: 15 residues. CDR3 in DNA: TGTGCCAGCAGCTCATCGGGACTCACCTACAATGAGCAGTTCTTC. It codes for CASSSSGLTYNEQFF.

The chain recombines TRBV29-1 with TRBJ2-1; D may be TRBD2 (6 bases). This CDR3 is 17 amino acids long. The germline V gene has CDR1 SQVTM and CDR2 ANQGSEA. The ends were cut back, 2 bases at V and 7 bases at J, with 24 bases in the middle. CDR3 region: CSVESPGIGGLGNEQFF. CDR3 DNA sequence: TGCAGCGTTGAAAGCCCCGGAATAGGAGGGCTTGGGAATGAGCAGTTCTTC.

Only one count was recorded for this clone. This chain uses TRBV7-8 with TRBJ2-2; 7 nucleotides line up with TRBD2. Germline V gene lookup returns CDR1 SGHVS and CDR2 FQNEAQ. Unmatched junction bases numbered 8, after V lost 2 bases and J lost 2 bases. This CDR3 comprises 17 residues. The CDR3, as DNA: TGTGCCAGCAGCTTAAGGATTAGCGGGTCAAACACCGGGGAGCTGTTTTTT. This encodes CASSLRISGSNTGELFF.

The chain uses TRBV15 and TRBJ2-3; D uncertain. The CDR3 has 12 residues. Germline V gives CDR1 LNHNV, CDR2 YYDKDF (reference sequence). The V gene lost 0 bases and the J gene lost 4 bases, with 2 bases spanning the gap. The chain's CDR3 is CATSREPDTQYF. The CDR3 DNA reads as TGTGCCACCAGCAGAGAACCAGATACGCAGTATTTT.

This chain uses TRBV29-1 with TRBJ1-1; 7 nucleotides match TRBD1. The V gene's germline CDR1 is SQVTM and CDR2 ANQGSEA. The V segment lost 7 bases and the J segment 7 bases; nucleotides outside the gene matches: 12. The CDR3 covers 13 residues. CDR3: CSATGVGVREAFF. DNA for the CDR3: TGCAGCGCAACAGGGGTGGGGGTCCGTGAAGCTTTCTTT. Using reference TRBV29-1 and TRBJ1-1 for the parts outside the CDR3, the full variable domain is SAVISQKPSRDICQRGTSLTIQCQVDSQVTMMFWYRQQPGQSLTLIATANQGSEATYESGFVIDKFPISRPNLTFSTLTVSNMSPEDSSIYLCSATGVGVREAFFGQGTRLTVV.

The chain joins TRBV5-1 to TRBJ2-1; 9 bases are shared with TRBD1. The CDR3 has 16 residues. With 2 bases clipped from V and 3 bases from J, the junction kept 6 bases outside the gene matches. Per germline, CDR1 SGHRS and CDR2 YFSETQ. The CDR3 DNA reads as TGCGCCAGCAGCTTCCGGGAGACAGGGGGCTACAATGAGCAGTTCTTC. Protein product: CASSFRETGGYNEQFF.

This clone appeared a single time. The chain carries TRBV6-1 and TRBJ2-3; unclear D gene. This CDR3 contains 13 residues. V lost 1 base to trimming and J lost 1 base, with 3 bases between them. Looked up from germline, CDR1 is MNHNS and CDR2 is SASEGT. This CDR3 reads CASSEEGTDTQYF. The CDR3 region has the DNA TGTGCCAGCAGTGAAGAGGGCACAGATACGCAGTATTTT.

The chain combines TRBV21-1 with TRBJ2-7; no DNA check was done on the table's D call, TRBD1. TRBV21-1 has pseudogene status. The CDR3 extends over 15 amino acids. CDR3 sequence: CASSKAGQGAGEQYF. For the CDR3, the DNA is TGTGCCAGCAGCAAAGCCGGACAGGGGGCGGGCGAGCAGTACTTC.

The V and J genes are TRBV5-1 and TRBJ2-5, with D perhaps being TRBD1 or TRBD2 (6 bases each). Trimming stripped 4 bases from V and 2 bases from J, with 15 bases between. The CDR3 consists of 15 residues. Germline V lookup: CDR1 SGHRS, CDR2 YFSETQ. CDR3 bases: TGCGCCAGCAGCCGAACAGGGAGGTTTCAAGAGACCCAGTACTTC. This gives the protein CASSRTGRFQETQYF. The variable domain in full, with the rest retrieved from reference TRBV5-1 and TRBJ2-5, is KAGVTQTPRYLIKTRGQQVTLSCSPISGHRSVSWYQQTPGQGLQFLFEYFSETQRNKGNFPGRFSGRQFSNSRSEMNVSTLELGDSALYLCASSRTGRFQETQYFGPGTRLLVL.